The 16 T cell receptor beta chains listed next were all sequenced from one sample in a study of T cell changes during pregnancy in multiple sclerosis. Generated by immunoSEQ multiplex PCR, the TCRdb table keeps only in-frame clones and is missing some. The table includes tens of thousands of clones, 93% detected once. The sample consisted of peripheral blood, taken in the second trimester of pregnancy. Receptors were obtained from a female donor with multiple sclerosis, enrolled in a pregnancy study.

The V gene is TRBV25-1, the J gene TRBJ2-3; 16 bases line up with TRBD2. The germline V gene encodes CDR1 MGHDK and CDR2 SYGVNS. The CDR3 has 17 amino acids. V gave up 6 bases and J gave up 0 bases; unmatched junction bases: 3. CDR3 coding DNA: TGTGCCAGCAGGGGACTAGCGGGGGGGGCTAGCACAGATACGCAGTATTTT. Protein sequence: CASRGLAGGASTDTQYF.

The chain has TRBV2 and TRBJ1-5; 7 positions agree with TRBD1. This CDR3 comprises 16 residues. V was pared by 4 bases and J by 0 bases, with 6 bases of the junction left unmatched. Per the germline V gene, CDR1 is SNHLY and CDR2 is FYNNEI. The CDR3 loop reads CASSGAGGGSNQPQHF. For the CDR3, the DNA is TGTGCCAGCAGTGGTGCAGGGGGAGGTAGCAATCAGCCCCAGCATTTT. The full variable domain, completed using reference TRBV2 and TRBJ1-5, is EPEVTQTPSHQVTQMGQEVILRCVPISNHLYFYWYRQILGQKVEFLVSFYNNEISEKSEIFDDQFSVERPDGSNFTLKIRSTKLEDSAMYFCASSGAGGGSNQPQHFGDGTRLSIL.

The CDR3 DNA follows: TGTGCCAGCAGCTTAGTTCCACAATACGAGCAGTACTTC. This sequence encodes CASSLVPQYEQYF. The chain combines TRBV11-2 with TRBJ2-7, with D unclear. This CDR3 is 13 amino acids long. V shed 1 base and J shed 4 bases, with 8 bases lying between them. Germline loops: CDR1 SGHAT, CDR2 FQNNGV.

The V call is TRBV5-6, the J call TRBJ1-5; D is undetermined. V was shortened by 5 bases and J by 3 bases, with 15 bases between the two germline ends. The germline V gene encodes CDR1 SGHDT and CDR2 YYEEEE. The CDR3 is made up of 15 amino acids. CDR3 sequence reads: CASSSDGGPNQPQHF. The CDR3 DNA reads as TGTGCCAGCAGTTCGGACGGAGGACCCAATCAGCCCCAGCATTTT.

V and J are TRBV9 and TRBJ2-1, with D perhaps TRBD2 (6 bases). Trimming left V 7 bases short and J 0 bases short, with 8 bases between. Germline lookup yields CDR1 SGDLS and CDR2 YYNGEE. CDR3 length: 13 residues. In nucleotides, the CDR3 is TGTGCCAGCGGGGGGAGCTCCTACAATGAGCAGTTCTTC. This codes for CASGGSSYNEQFF.

The rearrangement joins TRBV27 to TRBJ2-3; D perhaps matches TRBD1 (6 bases). Germline V lookup: CDR1 MNHEY, CDR2 SMNVEV (reference sequence). Trimming removed 4 bases from V and 0 bases from J, with 17 bases in between. CDR3 length: 17 amino acids. The CDR3: CASSYLPGTPSTDTQYF. DNA for the CDR3: TGTGCCAGCAGTTACTTGCCTGGGACACCTAGCACAGATACGCAGTATTTT.

CDR3 nucleotide sequence: TGTGCCAGCAGCTTGGGTGGACAGGCTGACAATGAGCAGTTCTTC. Translating gives CASSLGGQADNEQFF. The genes are TRBV5-4 and TRBJ2-1, with 7 bases aligning to TRBD1. The trim removed 0 bases at V and 5 bases at J, leaving 5 bases unmatched. The germline gives CDR1 SGHNT, CDR2 YYREEE (reference sequence). The CDR3 is made up of 15 amino acids.

The chain joins TRBV5-1 to TRBJ2-1, with 9 bases fitting TRBD1. The CDR3 runs to 15 residues. J gave up 5 bases and V 4 bases, and 7 bases lay outside the gene matches. Germline V gene data show CDR1 as SGHRS and CDR2 as YFSETQ. CDR3 residues: CASSLDRGYHNEQFF. CDR3 DNA: TGCGCCAGCAGCCTGGACAGGGGTTATCACAATGAGCAGTTCTTC.

This chain joins TRBV7-2 and TRBJ2-3; no firm D call. Germline values: CDR1 SGHTA, CDR2 FQGNSA. Trimming removed 1 base at V and 2 bases at J, with 10 bases between. This CDR3 has 15 residues. CDR3 loop: CASSLDPRITDTQYF. For the CDR3, the DNA is TGTGCCAGCAGCTTAGACCCTAGAATCACAGATACGCAGTATTTT.

This rearrangement joins TRBV6-6 to TRBJ1-5; D gene uncertain. V lost 2 bases and J 11 bases, leaving 13 bases between the germline ends. In germline, CDR1 is MNHNY, CDR2 SVGAGI (reference sequence). The CDR3 consists of 13 residues. The CDR3 DNA reads TGTGCCAGCAGTTACGAGTTCACAGCAGCCCAGCATTTT. This translates into CASSYEFTAAQHF.

The CDR3 protein is CASSQGQESDTQYF. CDR3 DNA sequence: TGTGCCAGCAGTCAGGGACAGGAATCAGATACGCAGTATTTT. This chain uses TRBV6-6 with TRBJ2-3; 8 positions match TRBD1. Looked up from germline, CDR1 is MNHNY and CDR2 is SVGAGI (reference sequence). This CDR3 has 14 residues. The V segment lost 5 bases and the J segment 4 bases; nucleotides outside the gene matches: 5.

J is TRBJ2-6 and V is TRBV5-1, with D uncertain. Trimming removed 1 base at V and 0 bases at J, with 11 bases between. CDR3 length: 17 residues. CDR1 is SGHRS, CDR2 YFSETQ, per germline. As DNA, the CDR3 is TGCGCCAGCAGCTTGATTCTTAGTGACTCTGGGGCCAACGTCCTGACTTTC. Its protein is CASSLILSDSGANVLTF.

The rearrangement joins TRBV5-1 to TRBJ2-1, with a weak D call TRBD2 (6 bases). V was cut by 0 bases and J by 4 bases, with 14 bases left in between. The CDR3 spans 16 residues. The germline V gene encodes CDR1 SGHRS and CDR2 YFSETQ. The CDR3 nucleotides read TGCGCCAGCAGCTTGGCAGGAGGGATTGCATACAATGAGCAGTTCTTC. Translation: CASSLAGGIAYNEQFF.

The chain links TRBV27 to TRBJ2-7, with TRBD2 matching over 8 bases. Germline CDR1 MNHEY, CDR2 SMNVEV (reference sequence). Germline trimming cut 6 bases from V and 12 bases from J; bases unmatched to any gene: 7. The CDR3 has 11 residues. The CDR3 spells CASSPGTRVYF. CDR3 DNA: TGTGCCAGCAGCCCCGGGACTAGAGTGTACTTC.

This chain connects TRBV15 to TRBJ1-2; 9 positions agree with TRBD1. The CDR3 length is 19 residues. Trimming cost V 1 base and J 5 bases; bases outside gene matches: 17. CDR1 is LNHNV, CDR2 YYDKDF, per germline (reference sequence). In nucleotides, the CDR3 is TGTGCCACCAGCAGAGGTCTCGTTCATTCACAGGGGGCGAGGTATGGCTACACCTTC. Encoded protein: CATSRGLVHSQGARYGYTF.

CDR3: CASGLGQGGDTQYF. The CDR3, as DNA: TGTGCTAGTGGTTTGGGACAGGGGGGAGATACGCAGTATTTT. V is TRBV12-5 and J is TRBJ2-3; 9 bases align to TRBD1. The CDR3 length is 14 residues. The germline V gene encodes CDR1 LGHNT and CDR2 FRNRAP. Trimming at V came to 1 base and at J to 5 bases, leaving 1 base not matched to a gene.